The 29 T cell receptor beta chains presented below share a single source sample, sequenced in a study of regulatory T cells in long-lasting Graves disease. Stated time point: newly diagnosed GD, antithyroid drugs for less than 3 months. PBMC-derived RNA was used for the TCR library. Through Arm-PCR of CDR3 regions and iRepertoire HTBI primers, TCR beta libraries were built. TCRdb recomputed calls from the multiplex PCR reads with MiXCR, one row per CDR3 protein. Of roughly 350,000 distinct CDR3 sequences in the sample, 16% were seen once. This sample also appeared in a second study, on T cells in Graves' hyperthyroidism and ophthalmopathy.

The source was peripheral blood mononuclear cells (PBMCs), collected at new diagnosis, from a patient treated with antithyroid drugs. The source is a man aged 35-49 years with Graves disease.

The rearrangement joins TRBV12-3 or TRBV12-4 to TRBJ2-4; the match to TRBD1 covers 9 bases. V gave up 6 bases and J gave up 7 bases; unmatched junction bases: 16. The CDR3 covers 17 residues. CDR3 residues: CASRPPGQGMPTNIQYF. For the CDR3, the DNA is TGTGCCAGCAGGCCTCCGGGACAGGGAATGCCCACGAACATTCAGTACTTC.

Concerning this clonotype itself: This is likely an artifact of a read error, given a far larger clone one base away. The chain joins TRBV3-1 to TRBJ2-5, with unresolved D. This CDR3 is built from 14 residues. Trimming took 6 bases from V and 1 from J, leaving 12 bases between them. CDR1 is LGHDT and CDR2 is YNNKEL in the germline V gene (reference sequence). The CDR3 loop is CASSARKSQETQYF. The CDR3 bases are TGTGCCAGCAGTGCCAGGAAGTCCCAAGAGACCCAGTACTTC.

Many counts were recorded for this clonotype. The chain carries TRBV28 and TRBJ1-2; D is possibly TRBD1 (6 bases). Per the germline V gene, CDR1 is MDHEN and CDR2 is SYDVKM. Between the trimmed V and J ends, which lost 3 bases and 4 bases, there was a span of 9 bases. The CDR3 is 13 amino acids. Here the CDR3 DNA reads TGTGCCAGCAGTTTGAGCAGGGGCTATGGCTACACCTTC. Translating it yields CASSLSRGYGYTF.

This clonotype occurred a few times. A much larger clone lies one base from this, so it may be a read error. The chain uses TRBV9 and TRBJ2-1; 8 nucleotides align to TRBD2. From germline, CDR1 is SGDLS and CDR2 YYNGEE. This CDR3 has 15 residues. CDR3 in amino acids: CAGSVSGGEYNEQFF. In DNA, the CDR3 is TGTGCCGGCAGCGTGAGCGGGGGCGAATACAATGAGCAGTTCTTC.

This chain uses TRBV15 with TRBJ1-2; tentatively, D is TRBD1 (6 bases). The germline V gene encodes CDR1 LNHNV and CDR2 YYDKDF (reference sequence). Trimming took off 4 bases at V and 2 bases at J, with 8 bases between the two ends. This CDR3 is 13 amino acids long. CDR3 protein: CATSKDRNYGYTF. The CDR3 DNA is TGTGCCACCAGCAAAGACAGGAACTATGGCTACACCTTC.

The rearrangement links TRBV20-1 to TRBJ2-7; 8 bases map to TRBD2. V gave up 4 bases and J gave up 2 bases; unmatched junction bases: 4. The CDR3 totals 13 residues. Germline CDR1 is DFQATT and CDR2 is SNEGSKA (reference sequence). CDR3 amino acids: CSAKSGSPYEQYF. DNA of the CDR3: TGCAGTGCTAAGAGCGGGAGCCCCTACGAGCAGTACTTC.

This clonotype has only a few counts. The chain recombines TRBV5-1 with TRBJ2-5; D is uncertain. Germline V gene data show CDR1 as SGHRS and CDR2 as YFSETQ. There are 14 residues in the CDR3. The V end lost 0 bases, the J end lost 3 bases, and 9 bases lay between the germline ends. The CDR3 bases are TGCGCCAGCAGCTTGGCTTCAGATAAAGAGACCCAGTACTTC. Translating gives CASSLASDKETQYF.

On this clonotype: It may be a read error: a sequence one base away is much more abundant. The V call is TRBV2, the J call TRBJ2-1; D not certain. The CDR3 covers 14 residues. In germline, CDR1 is SNHLY, CDR2 FYNNEI. CDR3 residues: CGSSEEGILLEQFF. CDR3 nucleotide sequence: TGTGGCAGCAGTGAAGAAGGAATACTGTTGGAGCAGTTCTTC.

This clonotype was picked up many times. The chain links TRBV12-3 or TRBV12-4 to TRBJ2-5; possible D gene TRBD1, 5 bases. V dropped 4 bases and J dropped 2 bases, with 14 bases sitting between them. The CDR3 has 15 residues. CDR3 loop: CASSSLNQGQETQYF. DNA of the CDR3: TGTGCCAGCAGTTCCCTGAATCAGGGTCAAGAGACCCAGTACTTC.

In this sample, this clonotype turned up many times. This rearrangement joins TRBV5-1 to TRBJ2-1, with TRBD2 as a possible D gene (5 bases). Deletions cut 2 bases from V and 9 bases from J, with 12 bases between. The CDR3 is 13 amino acids. The germline CDR1 and CDR2 sequences are SGHRS and YFSETQ. CDR3 in amino acids: CASSFEGTVEQFF. The CDR3 bases are TGCGCCAGCAGCTTTGAGGGTACGGTTGAGCAGTTCTTC.

In this sample, this clonotype turned up many times. The chain employs TRBV7-9 and TRBJ2-3, with a possible D match to TRBD2 (5 bases). The CDR3 sequence is 14 residues long. V lost 5 bases and J lost 4, with 13 bases in between. From germline, CDR1 is SEHNR and CDR2 FQNEAQ (reference sequence). The CDR3, as DNA: TGTGCCAGCAGCCCCCCGGAGGCAGCAGATACGCAGTATTTT. Amino acid sequence: CASSPPEAADTQYF.

This clonotype occurred many times. This chain uses TRBV20-1 with TRBJ2-3; 10 bases line up with TRBD2. V shed 0 bases and J 0 bases; nucleotides not matched to a gene: 3. Germline values: CDR1 DFQATT, CDR2 SNEGSKA (reference sequence). This CDR3 comprises 16 residues. CDR3 DNA: TGCAGTGCTAGAGACGTACTAGCGGGGAGCACAGATACGCAGTATTTT. Encoded protein: CSARDVLAGSTDTQYF.

The rearrangement links TRBV4-3 to TRBJ1-5, with TRBD1 as a possible D gene (5 bases). The germline V and J ends were trimmed by 4 bases and 2 bases, with 12 bases remaining between them. The V gene's germline CDR1 is LGHNA and CDR2 YSLEER. This CDR3 comprises 15 residues. CDR3 loop: CASSLGVGGNQPQHF. The CDR3 DNA sequence: TGCGCCAGCAGCCTAGGGGTGGGGGGCAATCAGCCCCAGCATTTT.

This clonotype was recorded at least ten times. This chain links TRBV18 with TRBJ1-6; possible D gene TRBD1, 6 bases. CDR1 and CDR2 (germline): KGHSH, LQKENI. There are 16 residues in the CDR3. The V end was cut by 2 bases, the J end by 10 bases, with 18 bases between. CDR3 coding DNA: TGTGCCAGCTCACCATCGGGACATGGAGGAGGATCACCCCTCCACTTT. Its translation is CASSPSGHGGGSPLHF. Complete variable domain (other parts from reference TRBV18 and TRBJ1-6): NAGVMQNPRHLVRRRGQEARLRCSPMKGHSHVYWYRQLPEEGLKFMVYLQKENIIDESGMPKERFSAEFPKEGPSILRIQQVVRGDSAAYFCASSPSGHGGGSPLHFGNGTRLTVT.

This clonotype came up once. With a much larger clone just one base away, this may be a read error. This CDR3 is missing its conserved last phenylalanine or tryptophan, likely due to a read error. The chain combines TRBV7-9 with TRBJ2-4; a weak D match, TRBD2 (7 bases). Germline loops: CDR1 SEHNR, CDR2 FQNEAQ (reference sequence). The CDR3 length is 15 residues. V lost 5 bases to trimming and J lost 0 bases, with 11 bases between them. The CDR3 nucleotides read TGTGCCAGCAGCCACGGGGGGCCAGCCAAAAACATTCAGTACCTC. Amino acids: CASSHGGPAKNIQYL.

This clonotype was counted many times. The rearrangement uses TRBV20-1 and TRBJ2-7, with 12 nucleotides matching TRBD2. From germline, CDR1 is DFQATT and CDR2 SNEGSKA (reference sequence). CDR3 length: 15 residues. V shed 0 bases, J shed 6 bases, and the junction held 6 bases outside the gene matches. The CDR3 nucleotides are TGCAGTGCTAGAGATCCGGGACTAGCGGGTGGCGAGCAGTACTTC. This translates into CSARDPGLAGGEQYF.

In this sample, this clonotype turned up many times. V and J are TRBV20-1 and TRBJ1-5; a weak D match, TRBD1 (5 bases). Trimming shortened V by 6 bases and J by 3 bases, and 15 bases separated the two germline ends. This CDR3 is built from 14 residues. The germline V gene has CDR1 DFQATT and CDR2 SNEGSKA (reference sequence). The CDR3 nucleotides read TGCAGTGCGAAGACCGGGACGGTCAATCAGCCCCAGCATTTT. This gives the protein CSAKTGTVNQPQHF.

Of note for this clonotype: This may arise from a read error, as a much more abundant clone is one base away. The chain recombines TRBV20-1 with TRBJ2-7; D is possibly TRBD1 (5 bases). Looked up from germline, CDR1 is DFQATT and CDR2 is SNEGSKA (reference sequence). There are 13 residues in the CDR3. The chain's CDR3 is CIVGRDTPYEQYF. DNA for the CDR3: TGCATTGTCGGCAGGGATACCCCCTACGAGCAGTACTTC.

This clonotype was recorded at least ten times. The chain carries TRBV18 and TRBJ2-3; 8 nucleotides match TRBD1. V lost 1 base to trimming and J lost 3 bases; unmatched junction nucleotides: 9. The CDR3 has 17 residues. From germline, CDR1 is KGHSH and CDR2 LQKENI. CDR3: CASSPRQGAVRTDTQYF. The CDR3 coding sequence is TGTGCCAGCTCACCACGGCAGGGGGCGGTGAGAACAGATACGCAGTATTTT.

This clonotype was seen repeatedly, ten times or more. The CDR3, as DNA: TGTGCCAGCAGTTACCTAGCGGGGGTAGGAGATACGCAGTATTTT. This translates into CASSYLAGVGDTQYF. The chain recombines TRBV6-2 or TRBV6-3 with TRBJ2-3, with TRBD2 matching 10 bases. Germline CDR1 MNHEY, CDR2 SVGEGT. The V and J ends lost 2 bases and 5 bases, in that order; junction bases with no gene match: 4. This CDR3 is 15 amino acids long.

This rearrangement joins TRBV20-1 to TRBJ1-1; no firm D call. CDR1 is DFQATT and CDR2 is SNEGSKA in the germline V gene (reference sequence). Between the trimmed V and J ends, which lost 3 bases and 1 base, there was a span of 9 bases. The CDR3 runs to 13 residues. CDR3 loop: CSASNPRNTEAFF. The CDR3 DNA is TGCAGTGCTAGTAACCCTAGGAACACTGAAGCTTTCTTT.

The chain employs TRBV9 and TRBJ1-6; D may be TRBD1 (6 bases). From germline, CDR1 is SGDLS and CDR2 YYNGEE. V lost 3 bases, J lost 6 bases, and 13 bases lay in between. CDR3 size: 15 residues. The CDR3 reads CASSAPSGVNSPLHF. The CDR3 DNA is TGTGCCAGCAGCGCTCCCTCAGGGGTTAATTCACCCCTCCACTTT.

The rearrangement uses TRBV19 and TRBJ2-2; 11 bases are shared with TRBD2. Germline V gene sequence: CDR1 LNHDA, CDR2 SQIVND (reference sequence). The CDR3 totals 17 residues. Trimming removed 7 bases from V and 4 bases from J; junction bases left unmatched: 11. The CDR3 DNA is TGTGCCAGTACCACTAGCGGGGGCCGCCGCCCCACCGGGGAGCTGTTTTTT. Protein: CASTTSGGRRPTGELFF.

The chain recombines TRBV4-1 with TRBJ2-7; either TRBD1 or TRBD2 may fit D (5 bases each). The CDR3 contains 14 residues. V was clipped by 3 bases and J by 2 bases, with 11 bases between them. Germline assignment: CDR1 MGHRA and CDR2 YSYEKL. This CDR3 is CASSHPGSPYEQYF. For the CDR3, the DNA is TGCGCCAGCAGCCATCCAGGGAGCCCCTACGAGCAGTACTTC.

With respect to this clonotype: This may be a read error, as it is one base from a much larger clone. A read error is likely, as this CDR3 ends without the conserved phenylalanine or tryptophan. The V gene is TRBV5-1, the J gene TRBJ1-1; D ambiguous. Germline V gene sequence: CDR1 SGHRS, CDR2 YFSETQ. This CDR3 is built from 13 residues. The CDR3 DNA is TGTGCCAGCCGGAGCAGATATGACACTGAAGCTTTCTCT. This encodes CASRSRYDTEAFS.

The chain employs TRBV18 and TRBJ2-1, with 11 bases lining up with TRBD2. This CDR3 contains 19 residues. Germline values: CDR1 KGHSH, CDR2 LQKENI. Trimming at V came to 6 bases and at J to 9 bases, leaving 22 bases not matched to a gene. This CDR3 is CASSEPLAGGLGPYSEQFF. Written as DNA, the CDR3 is TGTGCCAGCTCGGAGCCTTTAGCGGGGGGGCTCGGGCCTTATAGTGAGCAGTTCTTC.

This clonotype was observed many times. This chain links TRBV5-1 with TRBJ2-1; maybe TRBD1 (5 bases). The CDR3 contains 15 residues. Germline CDR1 and CDR2: SGHRS and YFSETQ. Trimming shortened V by 4 bases and J by 0 bases, and 11 bases separated the two germline ends. The chain's CDR3 is CASSTGHVSYNEQFF. DNA for the CDR3: TGCGCCAGCAGCACCGGACACGTCTCCTACAATGAGCAGTTCTTC.

This clonotype was found many times. V usage is TRBV20-1 and J usage is TRBJ1-3; the D is unclear. This CDR3 spans 13 amino acids. Germline assignment: CDR1 DFQATT and CDR2 SNEGSKA (reference sequence). V was cut by 4 bases and J by 3 bases, with 10 bases left in between. Here the CDR3 DNA reads TGCAGTGCTAATAGTGAAGGTGGAAACACCATATATTTT. Protein product: CSANSEGGNTIYF.

This chain joins TRBV7-8 and TRBJ1-3; D remains ambiguous. CDR1 SGHVS and CDR2 FQNEAQ come from the germline V gene. This CDR3 contains 13 residues. V lost 4 bases and J lost 5, with 9 bases in between. Written as DNA, the CDR3 is TGTGCCAGCAGCTCCTCCAGGAGAAACACCATATATTTT. This sequence encodes CASSSSRRNTIYF.